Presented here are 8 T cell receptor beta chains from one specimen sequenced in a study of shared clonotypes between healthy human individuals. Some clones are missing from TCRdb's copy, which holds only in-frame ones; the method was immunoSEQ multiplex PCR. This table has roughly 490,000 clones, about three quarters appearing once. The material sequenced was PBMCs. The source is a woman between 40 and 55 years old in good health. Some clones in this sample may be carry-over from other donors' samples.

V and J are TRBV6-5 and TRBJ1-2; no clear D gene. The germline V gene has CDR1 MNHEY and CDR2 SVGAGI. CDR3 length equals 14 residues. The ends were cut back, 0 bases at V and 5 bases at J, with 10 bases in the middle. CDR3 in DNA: TGTGCCAGCAGTTACTCAGGCCAGGCGTATGGCTACACCTTC. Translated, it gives CASSYSGQAYGYTF.

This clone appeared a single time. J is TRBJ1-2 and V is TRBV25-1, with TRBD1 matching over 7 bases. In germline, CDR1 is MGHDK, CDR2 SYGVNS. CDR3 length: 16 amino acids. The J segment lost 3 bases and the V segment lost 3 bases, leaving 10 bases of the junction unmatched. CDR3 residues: CASSEVGQGDYYGYTF. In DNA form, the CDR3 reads TGTGCCAGCAGTGAGGTTGGGCAGGGGGACTACTATGGCTACACCTTC.

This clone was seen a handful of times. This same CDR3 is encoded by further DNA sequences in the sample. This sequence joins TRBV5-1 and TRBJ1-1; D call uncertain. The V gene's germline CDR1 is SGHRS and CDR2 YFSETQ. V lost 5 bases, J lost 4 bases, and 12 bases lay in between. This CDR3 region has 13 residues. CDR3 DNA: TGCGCCAGCAGTATATGGGTCGGCACTGAAGCTTTCTTT. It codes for CASSIWVGTEAFF.

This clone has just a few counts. CDR3 amino acids: CSVEGRWNEQFF. The CDR3 DNA reads as TGCAGCGTTGAGGGTCGGTGGAATGAGCAGTTCTTC. V is TRBV29-1 and J is TRBJ2-1; no reliable D call. Germline V gives CDR1 SQVTM, CDR2 ANQGSEA. The CDR3 length is 12 residues. V was trimmed by 3 bases and J by 7 bases, leaving 10 bases between them.

CDR3 nucleotides: TGTGCCAGCAGCTTTTTAGGGACAGGGACGAACGAGCAGTACTTC. It translates to CASSFLGTGTNEQYF. This rearrangement joins TRBV5-4 to TRBJ2-7, with TRBD1 matching 9 bases. In germline, CDR1 is SGHNT, CDR2 YYREEE (reference sequence). V trimming: 2 bases; J trimming: 5 bases; junction bases outside the gene matches: 8. CDR3 size: 15 residues.

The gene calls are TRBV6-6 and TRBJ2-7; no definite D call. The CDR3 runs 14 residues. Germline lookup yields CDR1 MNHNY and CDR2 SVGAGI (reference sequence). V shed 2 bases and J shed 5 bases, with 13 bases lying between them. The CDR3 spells CASSYPPSGNEQYF. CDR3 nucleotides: TGTGCCAGCAGTTACCCTCCTTCCGGCAACGAGCAGTACTTC.

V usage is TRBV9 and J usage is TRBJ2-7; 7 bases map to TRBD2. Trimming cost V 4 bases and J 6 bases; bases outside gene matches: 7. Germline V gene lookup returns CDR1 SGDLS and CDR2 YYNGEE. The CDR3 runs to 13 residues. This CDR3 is CASSPRTSGEQYF. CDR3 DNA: TGTGCCAGCAGCCCAAGGACTAGTGGCGAGCAGTACTTC. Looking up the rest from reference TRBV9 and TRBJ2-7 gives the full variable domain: DSGVTQTPKHLITATGQRVTLRCSPRSGDLSVYWYQQSLDQGLQFLIQYYNGEERAKGNILERFSAQQFPDLHSELNLSSLELGDSALYFCASSPRTSGEQYFGPGTRLTVT.

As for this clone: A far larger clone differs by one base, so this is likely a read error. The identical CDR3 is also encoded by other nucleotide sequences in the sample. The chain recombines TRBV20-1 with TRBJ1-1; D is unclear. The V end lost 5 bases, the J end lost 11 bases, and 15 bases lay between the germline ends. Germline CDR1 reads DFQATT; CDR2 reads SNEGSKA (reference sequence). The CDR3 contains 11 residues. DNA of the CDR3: TGCAGTGCTTCTCCCGAGCCAGAGGCTTTCTTT. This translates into CSASPEPEAFF.